The subject of this entry is one TCR beta chain. The antigen remains unidentified. cDNA molecules carried unique molecular identifiers, and template switching added a universal primer site. A single record per CDR3 protein comes from TCRdb applying MiXCR to the 5' RACE reads. This sample yields around 450,000 distinct CDR3 sequences, of which 11% to 15% are seen a single time; roughly 0.5% belongs to the top ten. This sample stems from a study of identical twins. Study-wide findings and caveats: Twins shared out-of-frame alpha sequences with excess low generation probability.

Each donor was a healthy Caucasian. The germline CDR1 and CDR2 sequences are KGHSH and LQKENI. Losses at the gene ends were 3 bases for V and 0 bases for J; bases not matched to a gene: 5. This CDR3 spans 16 amino acids. The sample was also reused in another study, on yellow fever vaccine responses in identical twins.

Input material: CD4+ T cells sorted from blood. This chain joins TRBV18 and TRBJ2-1, with 7 nucleotides matching TRBD2. This sequence was found in a woman aged 18 to 35 in good health. DNA for the CDR3: TGTGCCAGCTCACCCCTGGGGGGGAGCTCCTACAATGAGCAGTTCTTC. Translating it yields CASSPLGGSSYNEQFF.